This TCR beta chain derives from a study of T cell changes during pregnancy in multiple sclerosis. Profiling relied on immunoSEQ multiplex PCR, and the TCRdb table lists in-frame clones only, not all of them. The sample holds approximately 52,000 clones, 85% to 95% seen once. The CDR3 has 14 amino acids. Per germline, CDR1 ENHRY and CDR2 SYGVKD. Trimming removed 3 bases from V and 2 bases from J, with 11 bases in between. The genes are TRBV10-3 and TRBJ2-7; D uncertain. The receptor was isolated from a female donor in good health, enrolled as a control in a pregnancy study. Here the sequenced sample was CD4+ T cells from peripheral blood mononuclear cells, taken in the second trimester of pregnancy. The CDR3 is CAISEVRRTYEQYF. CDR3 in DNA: TGTGCCATCAGTGAAGTCCGGCGGACCTACGAGCAGTACTTC.